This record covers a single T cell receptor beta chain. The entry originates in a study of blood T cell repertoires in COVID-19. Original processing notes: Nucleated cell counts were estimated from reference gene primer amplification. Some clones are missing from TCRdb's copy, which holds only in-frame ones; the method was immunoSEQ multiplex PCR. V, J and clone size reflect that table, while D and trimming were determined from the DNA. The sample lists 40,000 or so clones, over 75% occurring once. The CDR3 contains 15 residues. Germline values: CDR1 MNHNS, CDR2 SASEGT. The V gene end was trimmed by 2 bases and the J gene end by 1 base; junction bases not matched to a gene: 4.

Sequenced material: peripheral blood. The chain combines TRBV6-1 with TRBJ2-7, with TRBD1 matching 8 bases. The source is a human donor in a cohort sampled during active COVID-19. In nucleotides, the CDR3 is TGTGCCAGCAGTGAAAACTGGACAGGGTCCTACGAGCAGTACTTC. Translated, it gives CASSENWTGSYEQYF.